Below, 13 T cell receptor beta chains from the same sample are listed, as sequenced in a study of CD8+CD57+ T cells in acquired aplastic anemia. Profiling of TCR beta VDJ combinations and CDR3 sequences used genomic DNA as template. TCRdb re-analysed the reads in MiXCR, keeping a single row per CDR3 protein. The sample includes 200,000 to 300,000 distinct CDR3 sequences, approximately 86% seen only once; the top ten take 42%. It was patients with CD8+CD57+ cell expansion by flow cytometry who were chosen for sequencing. Sequencing used sorted CD4+, CD8+, or CD8+CD57+ T cells (not recorded which) from PBMCs. These receptors all stem from a human donor with aplastic anemia.

In regard to this clonotype: The germline gene is not matched at one end of the junction; a read error may be the cause. V and J are TRBV19 and TRBJ1-1; D is ambiguous. The end of the DNA aligns better with TRBJ2-1, so the J call may be wrong. This CDR3 spans 15 amino acids. Germline loops: CDR1 LNHDA, CDR2 SQIVND (reference sequence). For the CDR3, the DNA is TGTGCCAGTAGCATAGATCTCACAGCCAACACTGAGCAGTTCTTC. Protein sequence: CASSIDLTANTEQFF.

This chain uses TRBV2 with TRBJ2-1, with 7 bases aligning to TRBD2. Germline V gene sequence: CDR1 SNHLY, CDR2 FYNNEI. V was clipped by 8 bases and J by 7 bases; unmatched bases: 11. The CDR3 is 14 amino acids. CDR3 residues: CASGVAGVANEQFF. In DNA form, the CDR3 reads TGTGCCAGCGGGGTCGCGGGAGTAGCTAATGAGCAGTTCTTC.

The rearrangement uses TRBV7-9 and TRBJ1-3; D possibly corresponds to TRBD1 (5 bases). The CDR3 is 15 residues long. V lost 3 bases to trimming and J lost 16 bases, with 25 bases between them. The germline CDR1 and CDR2 sequences are SEHNR and FQNEAQ (reference sequence). For the CDR3, the DNA is TGTGCCAGCAGCTTTCAAGGAAGCGGGGGGAACACTGAGTATTTT. Translated: CASSFQGSGGNTEYF.

As regards this clonotype: A much larger clone sits a single nucleotide away, making a read error possible. The chain has TRBV7-3 and TRBJ2-3; 9 bases map to TRBD2. Germline values: CDR1 SGHTA, CDR2 FQGTGA. The CDR3 length is 14 residues. The CDR3 nucleotides read TGTGCCAGCAGTTCTAGCGGGACTTCGGGAGAGACCCATTTT. Translation gives CASSSSGTSGETHF.

This chain joins TRBV10-3 and TRBJ2-3, with D perhaps given as TRBD1 or TRBD2 (5 bases each). The CDR3 extends over 16 amino acids. Between the trimmed V and J ends, which lost 3 bases and 5 bases, there was a span of 18 bases. Germline V gives CDR1 ENHRY, CDR2 SYGVKD. The CDR3 here is CAISEEGPPFRDTQYF. Written as DNA, the CDR3 is TGTGCCATCAGTGAAGAGGGACCTCCTTTTAGAGATACGCAGTATTTT.

A note on this clonotype: Likely a read error: the CDR3 ends without its conserved phenylalanine or tryptophan. Because the CDR3's place on the DNA is in doubt, the DNA is left out and the CDR3 is given as listed by TCRdb. CDR3 protein: CASSLAGVPEPQY. V usage is TRBV7-8 and J usage is TRBJ2-1; TRBD1 was called by the table and not checked on the DNA. Ends included, the CDR3 has 13 residues. CDR1 and CDR2 from the germline V gene are SGHVS and FQNEAQ.

This clonotype appeared once. One end of the junction fails to match germline, which may point to a read error. This sequence joins TRBV7-8 and TRBJ2-3; D remains unclear. The CDR3 runs to 12 residues. Germline CDR1 SGHVS, CDR2 FQNEAQ. The CDR3 region is CASSLAAGTDTF. DNA for the CDR3: TGTGCCAGCAGCTTAGCGGCAGGTACCGATACGTTT.

This clonotype was seen a single time. Here the CDR3 omits its conserved ending phenylalanine or tryptophan, so a read error is the likely source. No DNA is shown, since the ends of the CDR3 on it are uncertain; the CDR3 is the one TCRdb lists. The J gene is TRBJ1-2, the V gene TRBV7-9; the D call in the table, TRBD1, was not verified against the DNA. Germline assignment: CDR1 SEHNR and CDR2 FQNEAQ (reference sequence). From its first to its last residue, the CDR3 has 13 amino acids. The CDR3 spells CASSLEEPYGANV.

Of note for this clonotype: A read error may account for a junction end that differs from germline. The rearrangement joins TRBV7-4 to TRBJ2-3, with a weak D call TRBD2 (5 bases). The germline V gene encodes CDR1 SGHVT and CDR2 SQSDAQ. This CDR3 comprises 14 residues. The CDR3 here is CASSETTCTDTQYF. For the CDR3, the DNA is TGTGCCAGCAGCGAGACTACCTGCACGGATACGCAGTATTTT.

This chain uses TRBV7-8 with TRBJ2-1; tentatively, D is TRBD2 (6 bases). From germline, CDR1 is SGHVS and CDR2 FQNEAQ. This CDR3 spans 16 amino acids. With 3 bases removed from V and 11 bases from J, the gap between germline ends came to 23 bases. The chain's CDR3 is CASSLEGATNEKQQFF. The CDR3 coding sequence is TGTGCCAGCAGCTTGGAGGGAGCAACTAATGAAAAACAGCAGTTCTTC.

This clonotype has just one count. The chain couples TRBV5-6 to TRBJ2-5; possible D gene TRBD2, 6 bases. CDR1 and CDR2 from the germline V gene are SGHDT and YYEEEE. With 3 bases removed from V and 5 bases from J, the gap between germline ends came to 8 bases. The CDR3 has 12 residues. DNA of the CDR3: TGTGCCAGCAGCTGGGGGGAGGAGACCCAGTACTTC. Translated, it gives CASSWGEETQYF.

The CDR3 sequence: CASSWDLRSNYEYFF. For the CDR3, the DNA is TGTGCCAGCAGCTGGGATCTAAGGTCAAACTATGAATACTTCTTT. The genes are TRBV7-9 and TRBJ1-1; D remains unclear. V was cut by 4 bases and J by 14 bases, with 26 bases left in between. CDR3 length: 15 residues. CDR1 is SEHNR and CDR2 is FQNEAQ in the germline V gene (reference sequence).

Comment on this clonotype: The junction shows a germline mismatch at one end, possibly a read error. The gene calls are TRBV7-9 and TRBJ2-1, with D possibly TRBD1 on 5 matching bases. The CDR3 covers 13 residues. Per the germline V gene, CDR1 is SEHNR and CDR2 is FQNEAQ (reference sequence). The CDR3 loop reads CASSAGARPQETF. In DNA, the CDR3 is TGTGCCAGCAGCGCTGGGGCGAGGCCCCAAGAGACCTTC.